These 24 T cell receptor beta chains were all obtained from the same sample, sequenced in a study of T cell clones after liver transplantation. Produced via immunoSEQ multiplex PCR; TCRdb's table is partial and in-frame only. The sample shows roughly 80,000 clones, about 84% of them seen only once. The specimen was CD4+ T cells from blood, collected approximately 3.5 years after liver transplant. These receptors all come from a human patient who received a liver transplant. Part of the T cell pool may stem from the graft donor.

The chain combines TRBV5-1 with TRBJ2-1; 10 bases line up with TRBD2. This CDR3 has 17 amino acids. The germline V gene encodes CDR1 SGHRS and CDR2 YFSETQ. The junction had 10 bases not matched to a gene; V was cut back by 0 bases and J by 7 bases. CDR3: CASSLVLAGDFWNEQFF. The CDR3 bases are TGCGCCAGCAGCTTGGTTCTAGCGGGAGACTTTTGGAATGAGCAGTTCTTC.

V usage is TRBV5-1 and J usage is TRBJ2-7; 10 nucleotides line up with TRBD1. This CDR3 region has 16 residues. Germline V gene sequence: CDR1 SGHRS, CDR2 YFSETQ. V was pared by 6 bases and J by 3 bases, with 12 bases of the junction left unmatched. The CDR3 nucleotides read TGCGCCAGCACCCGGGACAGGGGCCAAGGTATCTACGAGCAGTACTTC. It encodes CASTRDRGQGIYEQYF.

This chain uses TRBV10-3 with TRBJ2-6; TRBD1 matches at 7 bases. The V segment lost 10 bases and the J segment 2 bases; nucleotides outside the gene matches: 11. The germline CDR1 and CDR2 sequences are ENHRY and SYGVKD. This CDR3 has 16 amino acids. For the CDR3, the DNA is TGTGCCACCGGAGCCCTGACAGGGACTGGGGCCAACGTCCTGACTTTC. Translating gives CATGALTGTGANVLTF.

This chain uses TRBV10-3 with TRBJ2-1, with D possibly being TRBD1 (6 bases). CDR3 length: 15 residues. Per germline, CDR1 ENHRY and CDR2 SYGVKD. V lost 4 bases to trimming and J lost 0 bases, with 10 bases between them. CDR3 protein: CAISGDRSSYNEQFF. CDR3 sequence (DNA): TGTGCCATCAGTGGCGACAGGAGCTCCTACAATGAGCAGTTCTTC.

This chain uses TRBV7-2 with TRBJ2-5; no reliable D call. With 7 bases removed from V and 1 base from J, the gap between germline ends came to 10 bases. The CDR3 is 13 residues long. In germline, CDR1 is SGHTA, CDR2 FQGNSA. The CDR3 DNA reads TGTGCCAGCACCCGCCGGGCCCAAGAGACCCAGTACTTC. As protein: CASTRRAQETQYF.

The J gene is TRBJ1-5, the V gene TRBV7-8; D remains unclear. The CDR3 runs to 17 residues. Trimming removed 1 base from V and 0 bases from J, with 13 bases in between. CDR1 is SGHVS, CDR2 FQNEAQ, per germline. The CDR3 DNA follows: TGTGCCAGCAGCTTAGTCGGAGCTCAAGATAGCAATCAGCCCCAGCATTTT. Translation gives CASSLVGAQDSNQPQHF.

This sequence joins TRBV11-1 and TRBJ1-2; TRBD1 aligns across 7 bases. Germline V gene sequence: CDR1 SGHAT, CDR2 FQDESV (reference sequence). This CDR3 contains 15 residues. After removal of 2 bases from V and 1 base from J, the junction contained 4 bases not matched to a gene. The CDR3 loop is CASSLPGQRNYGYTF. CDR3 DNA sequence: TGTGCCAGCAGCTTACCGGGACAGCGTAACTATGGCTACACCTTC.

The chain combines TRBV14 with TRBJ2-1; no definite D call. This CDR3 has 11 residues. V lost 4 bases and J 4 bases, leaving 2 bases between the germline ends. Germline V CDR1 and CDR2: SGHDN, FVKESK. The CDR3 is CASSRYNEQFF. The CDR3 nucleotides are TGTGCCAGCAGCCGTTACAATGAGCAGTTCTTC.

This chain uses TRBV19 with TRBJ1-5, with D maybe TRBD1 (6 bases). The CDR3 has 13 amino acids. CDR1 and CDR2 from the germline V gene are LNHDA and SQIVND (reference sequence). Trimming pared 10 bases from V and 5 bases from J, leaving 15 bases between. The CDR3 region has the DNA TGTGCCACCGCTAGGGGGGAGGATCAGCCCCAGCATTTT. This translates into CATARGEDQPQHF.

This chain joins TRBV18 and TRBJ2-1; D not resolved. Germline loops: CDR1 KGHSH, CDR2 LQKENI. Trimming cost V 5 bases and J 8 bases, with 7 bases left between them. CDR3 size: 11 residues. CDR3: CASSSPHEQFF. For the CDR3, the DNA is TGTGCCAGCTCATCCCCCCATGAGCAGTTCTTC. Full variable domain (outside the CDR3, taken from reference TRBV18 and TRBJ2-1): NAGVMQNPRHLVRRRGQEARLRCSPMKGHSHVYWYRQLPEEGLKFMVYLQKENIIDESGMPKERFSAEFPKEGPSILRIQQVVRGDSAAYFCASSSPHEQFFGPGTRLTVL.

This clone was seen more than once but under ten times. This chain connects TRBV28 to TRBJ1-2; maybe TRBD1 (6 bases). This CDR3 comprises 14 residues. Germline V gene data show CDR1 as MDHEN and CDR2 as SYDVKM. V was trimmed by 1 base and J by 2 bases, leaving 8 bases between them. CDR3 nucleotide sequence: TGTGCCAGCAGTTTATTGGGGGCCAACTATGGCTACACCTTC. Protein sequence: CASSLLGANYGYTF.

The DNA of the CDR3 is TGCGCCAGCAGCCCCCGAGGGGGCAGGTCTGATCAGCCCCAGCATTTT. Translation: CASSPRGGRSDQPQHF. This sequence joins TRBV4-1 and TRBJ1-5, with 7 bases aligning to TRBD1. Germline V gives CDR1 MGHRA, CDR2 YSYEKL. After removal of 4 bases from V and 5 bases from J, the junction contained 11 bases not matched to a gene. The CDR3 has 16 amino acids.

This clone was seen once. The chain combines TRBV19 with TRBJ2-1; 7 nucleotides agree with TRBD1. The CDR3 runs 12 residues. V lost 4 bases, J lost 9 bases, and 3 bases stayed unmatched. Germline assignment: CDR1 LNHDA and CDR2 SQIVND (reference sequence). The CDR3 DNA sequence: TGTGCCAGTAGTACACAGGGGTTTGAGCAGTTCTTC. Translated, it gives CASSTQGFEQFF.

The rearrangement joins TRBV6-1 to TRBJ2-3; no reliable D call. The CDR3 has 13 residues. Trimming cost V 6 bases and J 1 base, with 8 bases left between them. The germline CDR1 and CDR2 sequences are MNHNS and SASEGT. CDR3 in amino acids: CASRAPGTDTQYF. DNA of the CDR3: TGTGCCAGCAGGGCCCCTGGCACAGATACGCAGTATTTT.

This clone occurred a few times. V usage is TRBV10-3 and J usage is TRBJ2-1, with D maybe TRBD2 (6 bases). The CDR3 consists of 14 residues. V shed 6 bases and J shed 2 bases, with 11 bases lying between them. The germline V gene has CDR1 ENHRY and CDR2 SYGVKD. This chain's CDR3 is CAISGTPPYNEQFF. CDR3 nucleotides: TGTGCCATCAGCGGGACTCCTCCCTACAATGAGCAGTTCTTC.

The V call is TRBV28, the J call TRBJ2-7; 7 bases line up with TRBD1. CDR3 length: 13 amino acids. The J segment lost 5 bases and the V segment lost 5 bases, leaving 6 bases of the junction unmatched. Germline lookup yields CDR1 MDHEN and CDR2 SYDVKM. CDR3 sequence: CASSRNRGHEQYF. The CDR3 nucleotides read TGTGCCAGCAGTCGTAACAGGGGCCACGAGCAGTACTTC.

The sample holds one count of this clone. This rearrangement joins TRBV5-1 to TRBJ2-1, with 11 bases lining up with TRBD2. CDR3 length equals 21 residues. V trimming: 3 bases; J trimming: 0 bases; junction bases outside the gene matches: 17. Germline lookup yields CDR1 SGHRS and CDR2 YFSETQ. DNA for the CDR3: TGCGCCAGCAGCTGGGGGACACTAGCGGGAGTTCCTAGGAGCTCCTACAATGAGCAGTTCTTC. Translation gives CASSWGTLAGVPRSSYNEQFF.

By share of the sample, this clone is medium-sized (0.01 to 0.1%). CDR3 sequence (DNA): TGTGCCAGCCGAAGTGGGGGCGATCAGTTTGAAGCTTTCTTT. Its translation is CASRSGGDQFEAFF. The genes are TRBV5-4 and TRBJ1-1, with a tentative D call TRBD1 (6 bases). Germline V lookup: CDR1 SGHNT, CDR2 YYREEE (reference sequence). The CDR3 loop spans 14 amino acids. The V gene lost 7 bases and the J gene lost 7 bases, with 20 bases spanning the gap.

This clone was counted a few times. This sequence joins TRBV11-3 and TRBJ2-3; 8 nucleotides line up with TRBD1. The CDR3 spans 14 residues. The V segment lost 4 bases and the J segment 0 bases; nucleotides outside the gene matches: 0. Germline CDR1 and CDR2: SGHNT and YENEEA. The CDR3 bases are TGTGCCAGCAGCTACAGGGGGAGCACAGATACGCAGTATTTT. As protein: CASSYRGSTDTQYF.

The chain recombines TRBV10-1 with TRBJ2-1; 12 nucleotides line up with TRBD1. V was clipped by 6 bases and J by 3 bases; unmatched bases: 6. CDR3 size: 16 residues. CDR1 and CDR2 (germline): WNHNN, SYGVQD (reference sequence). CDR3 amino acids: CASSPRDRGHYNEQFF. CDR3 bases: TGCGCCAGCAGCCCCCGGGACAGGGGGCACTACAATGAGCAGTTCTTC.

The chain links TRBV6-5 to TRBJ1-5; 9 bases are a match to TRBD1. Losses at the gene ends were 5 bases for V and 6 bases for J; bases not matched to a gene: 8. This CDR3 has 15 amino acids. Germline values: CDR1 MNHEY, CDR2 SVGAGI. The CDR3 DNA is TGTGCCAGCAGTCCCTGGGGACAGGGTGTTCAGCCCCAGCATTTT. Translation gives CASSPWGQGVQPQHF.

For the CDR3, the DNA is TGTGCCAGAAGCTTGCATAATGAGACAGAAGAGACCCAGTACTTC. The encoded protein is CARSLHNETEETQYF. This sequence joins TRBV5-3 and TRBJ2-5; D is perhaps TRBD1 (5 bases). TRBV5-3 counts as an open reading frame of uncertain function. CDR3 length: 15 residues. Trimming cost V 1 base and J 3 bases, with 13 bases left between them.

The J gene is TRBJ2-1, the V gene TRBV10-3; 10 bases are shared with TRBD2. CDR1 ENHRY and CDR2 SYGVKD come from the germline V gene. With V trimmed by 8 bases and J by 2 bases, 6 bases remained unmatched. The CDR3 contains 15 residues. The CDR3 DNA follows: TGTGCCATCGGCCGCACTAGCGGGGCCTACAATGAGCAGTTCTTC. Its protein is CAIGRTSGAYNEQFF.

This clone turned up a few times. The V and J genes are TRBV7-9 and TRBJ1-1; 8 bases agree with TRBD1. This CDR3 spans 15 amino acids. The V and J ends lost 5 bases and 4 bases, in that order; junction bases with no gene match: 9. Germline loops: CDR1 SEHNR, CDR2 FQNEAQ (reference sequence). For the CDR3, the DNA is TGTGCCAGCAGCACGCGGTCCACAGGGGGCACTGAAGCTTTCTTT. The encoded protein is CASSTRSTGGTEAFF.